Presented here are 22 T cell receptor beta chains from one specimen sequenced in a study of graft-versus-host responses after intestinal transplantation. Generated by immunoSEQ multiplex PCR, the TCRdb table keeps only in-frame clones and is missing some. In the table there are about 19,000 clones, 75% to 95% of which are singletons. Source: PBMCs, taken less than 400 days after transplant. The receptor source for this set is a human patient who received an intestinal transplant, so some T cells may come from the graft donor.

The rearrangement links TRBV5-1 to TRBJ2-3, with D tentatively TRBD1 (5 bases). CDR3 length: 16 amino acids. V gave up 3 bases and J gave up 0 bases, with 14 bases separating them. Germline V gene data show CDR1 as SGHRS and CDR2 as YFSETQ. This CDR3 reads CASSSRTLRSTDTQYF. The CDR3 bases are TGCGCCAGCAGCTCGCGGACACTAAGAAGCACAGATACGCAGTATTTT.

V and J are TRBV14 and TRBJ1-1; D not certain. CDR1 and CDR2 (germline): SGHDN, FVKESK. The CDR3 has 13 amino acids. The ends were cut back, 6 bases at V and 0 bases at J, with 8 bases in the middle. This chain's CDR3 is CASSPQLNTEAFF. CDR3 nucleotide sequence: TGTGCCAGCAGTCCCCAGTTGAACACTGAAGCTTTCTTT.

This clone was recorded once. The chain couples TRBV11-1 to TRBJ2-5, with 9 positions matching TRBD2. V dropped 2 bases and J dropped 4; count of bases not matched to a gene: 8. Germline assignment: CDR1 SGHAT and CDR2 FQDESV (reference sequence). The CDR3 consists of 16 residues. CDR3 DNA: TGTGCCAGCAGCTTAAATGAAGCGGGAGGAGGAGAGACCCAGTACTTC. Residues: CASSLNEAGGGETQYF.

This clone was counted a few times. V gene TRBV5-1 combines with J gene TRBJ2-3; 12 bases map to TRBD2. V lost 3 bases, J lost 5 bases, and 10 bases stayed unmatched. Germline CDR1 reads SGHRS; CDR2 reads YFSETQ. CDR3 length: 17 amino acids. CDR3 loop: CASSWETSGRVGDTQYF. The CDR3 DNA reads TGCGCCAGCAGCTGGGAGACTAGCGGGAGAGTGGGAGATACGCAGTATTTT.

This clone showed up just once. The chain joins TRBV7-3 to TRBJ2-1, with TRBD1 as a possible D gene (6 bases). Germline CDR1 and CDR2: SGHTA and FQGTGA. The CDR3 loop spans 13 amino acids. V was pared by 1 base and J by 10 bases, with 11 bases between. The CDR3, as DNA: TGTGCCAGCAGCTTAAAGGCTGACAGGGAGCAGTTCTTC. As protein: CASSLKADREQFF.

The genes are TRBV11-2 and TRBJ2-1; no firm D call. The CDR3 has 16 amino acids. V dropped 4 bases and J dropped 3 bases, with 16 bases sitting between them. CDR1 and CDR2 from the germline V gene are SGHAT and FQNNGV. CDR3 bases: TGTGCCAGCAGCTCTCAGGCGAACCCCCTCTACAATGAGCAGTTCTTC. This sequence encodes CASSSQANPLYNEQFF.

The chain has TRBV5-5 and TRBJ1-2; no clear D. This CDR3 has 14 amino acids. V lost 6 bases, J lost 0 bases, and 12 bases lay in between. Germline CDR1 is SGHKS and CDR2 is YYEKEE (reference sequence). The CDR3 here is CASTYTGTNYGYTF. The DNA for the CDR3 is TGTGCCAGCACCTATACCGGGACTAACTATGGCTACACCTTC.

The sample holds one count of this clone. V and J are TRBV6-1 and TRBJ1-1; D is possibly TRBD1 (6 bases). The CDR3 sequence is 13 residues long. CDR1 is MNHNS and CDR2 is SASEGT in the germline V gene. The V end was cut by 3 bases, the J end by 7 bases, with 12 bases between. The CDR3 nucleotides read TGTGCCAGCAGTGAGGGGGCTGACAGTGAAGCTTTCTTT. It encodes CASSEGADSEAFF.

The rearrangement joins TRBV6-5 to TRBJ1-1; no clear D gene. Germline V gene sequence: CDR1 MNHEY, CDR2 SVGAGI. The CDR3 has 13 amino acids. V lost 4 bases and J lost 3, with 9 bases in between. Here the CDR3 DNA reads TGTGCCAGCAGTTTAGGGTCGGACACTGAAGCTTTCTTT. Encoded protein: CASSLGSDTEAFF.

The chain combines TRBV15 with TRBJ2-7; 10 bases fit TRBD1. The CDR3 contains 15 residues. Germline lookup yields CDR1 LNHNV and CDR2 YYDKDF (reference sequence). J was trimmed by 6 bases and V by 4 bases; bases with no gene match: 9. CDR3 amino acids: CATSTRRGQGSEQYF. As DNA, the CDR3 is TGTGCCACCAGCACGCGAAGGGGACAGGGGAGCGAGCAGTACTTC.

CDR3 loop: CASSQGGLAGSAYNEQFF. Here the CDR3 DNA reads TGCGCCAGCAGCCAAGGTGGACTAGCGGGGAGCGCCTACAATGAGCAGTTCTTC. The chain links TRBV4-1 to TRBJ2-1; 12 bases agree with TRBD2. The length of the CDR3 is 18 residues. The germline CDR1 and CDR2 sequences are MGHRA and YSYEKL. V shed 1 base and J 2 bases; nucleotides not matched to a gene: 6.

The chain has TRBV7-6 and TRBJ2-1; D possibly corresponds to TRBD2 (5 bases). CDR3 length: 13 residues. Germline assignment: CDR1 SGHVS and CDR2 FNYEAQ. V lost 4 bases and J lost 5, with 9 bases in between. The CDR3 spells CASSSAVDNEQFF. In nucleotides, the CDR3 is TGTGCCAGCAGCTCAGCGGTCGACAATGAGCAGTTCTTC. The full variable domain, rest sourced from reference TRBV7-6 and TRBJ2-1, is GAGVSQSPRYKVTKRGQDVALRCDPISGHVSLYWYRQALGQGPEFLTYFNYEAQQDKSGLPNDRFSAERPEGSISTLTIQRTEQRDSAMYRCASSSAVDNEQFFGPGTRLTVL.

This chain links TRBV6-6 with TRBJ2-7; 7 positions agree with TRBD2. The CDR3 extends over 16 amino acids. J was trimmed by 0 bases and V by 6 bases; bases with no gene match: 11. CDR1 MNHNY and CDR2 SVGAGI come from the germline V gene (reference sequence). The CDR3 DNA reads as TGTGCCAGCAGGACACCCCAAGCGGGAAGCTCCTACGAGCAGTACTTC. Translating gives CASRTPQAGSSYEQYF.

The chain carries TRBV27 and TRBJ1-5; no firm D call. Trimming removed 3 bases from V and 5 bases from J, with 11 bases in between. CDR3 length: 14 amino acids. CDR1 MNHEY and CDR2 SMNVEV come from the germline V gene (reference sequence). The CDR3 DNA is TGTGCCAGCAGTTTCGGACCGGGATATCAGCCCCAGCATTTT. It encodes CASSFGPGYQPQHF.

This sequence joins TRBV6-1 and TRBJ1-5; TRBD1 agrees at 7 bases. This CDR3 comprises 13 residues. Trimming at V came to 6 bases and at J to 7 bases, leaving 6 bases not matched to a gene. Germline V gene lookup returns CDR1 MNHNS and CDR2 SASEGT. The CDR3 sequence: CASRSRGLQPQHF. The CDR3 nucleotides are TGTGCCAGCAGGTCGAGGGGGCTGCAGCCCCAGCATTTT.

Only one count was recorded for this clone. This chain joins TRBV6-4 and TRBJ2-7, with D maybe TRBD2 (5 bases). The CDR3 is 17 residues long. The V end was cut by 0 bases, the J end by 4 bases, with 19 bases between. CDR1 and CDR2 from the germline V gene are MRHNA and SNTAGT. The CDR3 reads CASSDSVNSGLTYEQYF. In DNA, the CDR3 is TGTGCCAGCAGTGACTCTGTCAACTCTGGACTGACTTACGAGCAGTACTTC.

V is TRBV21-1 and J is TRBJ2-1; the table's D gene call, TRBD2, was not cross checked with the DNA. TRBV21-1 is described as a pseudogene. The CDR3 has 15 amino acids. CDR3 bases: TGTGCCAGCAGCCGTAGACTAGCGGAGTGCAATGAGCAGTTCTTC. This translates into CASSRRLAECNEQFF.

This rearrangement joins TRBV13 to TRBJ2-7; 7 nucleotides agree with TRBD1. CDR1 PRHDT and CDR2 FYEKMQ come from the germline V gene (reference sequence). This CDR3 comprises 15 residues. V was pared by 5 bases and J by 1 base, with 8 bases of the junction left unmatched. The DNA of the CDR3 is TGTGCCAGCAGCCTCCGGCAGGGGGTGTCCTACGAGCAGTACTTC. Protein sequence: CASSLRQGVSYEQYF. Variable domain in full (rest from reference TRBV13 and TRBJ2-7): AAGVIQSPRHLIKEKRETATLKCYPIPRHDTVYWYQQGPGQDPQFLISFYEKMQSDKGSIPDRFSAQQFSDYHSELNMSSLELGDSALYFCASSLRQGVSYEQYFGPGTRLTVT.

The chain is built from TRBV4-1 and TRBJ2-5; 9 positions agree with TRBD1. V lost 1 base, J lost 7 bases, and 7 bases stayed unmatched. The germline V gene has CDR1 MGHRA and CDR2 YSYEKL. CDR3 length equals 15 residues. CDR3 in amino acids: CASSQGTGTGRTQYF. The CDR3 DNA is TGCGCCAGCAGCCAAGGGACCGGGACAGGGCGGACCCAGTACTTC.

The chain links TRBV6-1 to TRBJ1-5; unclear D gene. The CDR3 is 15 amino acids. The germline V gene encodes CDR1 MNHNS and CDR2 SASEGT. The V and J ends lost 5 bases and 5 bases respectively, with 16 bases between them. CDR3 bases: TGTGCCAGCAGTCCCCGTCCGGACTCCTATCAGCCCCAGCATTTT. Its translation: CASSPRPDSYQPQHF.

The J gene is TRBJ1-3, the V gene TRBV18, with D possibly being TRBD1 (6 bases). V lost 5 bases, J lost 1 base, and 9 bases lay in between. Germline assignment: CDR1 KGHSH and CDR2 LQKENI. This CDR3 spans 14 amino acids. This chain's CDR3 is CASSSQGSGNTIYF. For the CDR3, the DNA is TGTGCCAGCTCAAGTCAGGGGTCTGGAAACACCATATATTTT.

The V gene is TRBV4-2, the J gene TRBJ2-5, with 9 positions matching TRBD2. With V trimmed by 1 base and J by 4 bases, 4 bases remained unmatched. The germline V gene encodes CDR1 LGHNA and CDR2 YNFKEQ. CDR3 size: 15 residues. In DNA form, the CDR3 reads TGTGCCAGCAGCCAAGCGGGCGGGAGGGGAGAGACCCAGTACTTC. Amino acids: CASSQAGGRGETQYF.